The sequence of this T cell receptor (beta chain) was determined in a study of chemoradiotherapy in HPV16-positive cancers. Study findings and constraints: For HPV16-positive patients, expanding HPV-responsive T cells associated with longer recurrence-free survival. Non-HPV-specific T cells did not expand in tumors during treatment, whereas candidate HPV-specific clones and E7-related motifs did.

Assay: immunoSEQ multiplex PCR; the TCRdb copy retains only in-frame clones and omits some. The sample comprises over a thousand clones, around 90% of which are singletons, and 6.5% to 7.5% rests with the top ten. CDR3 size: 15 residues. Germline trimming cut 6 bases from V and 3 bases from J; bases unmatched to any gene: 11. CDR1 and CDR2 from the germline V gene are SGHRS and YFSETQ. Comment on this clone: What it binds is not known.

Repertoires were sampled repeatedly during chemoradiotherapy. The sequencing here drew on tumor tissue, taken from a patient who underwent chemoradiotherapy. This clonotype was sampled from a human donor with HPV-associated anogenital cancer. The gene calls are TRBV5-1 and TRBJ2-7; 8 bases line up with TRBD2. As DNA, the CDR3 is TGCGCCAGCAAGGTGATTTATGCGGGGGGCTACGAGCAGTACTTC. This encodes CASKVIYAGGYEQYF.